This paragraph covers one T cell receptor beta chain sequence. The data were obtained in a study of control samples from healthy donors and cancer patients. Germline V CDR1 and CDR2: MGHDK, SYGVNS. The V gene end was trimmed by 7 bases and the J gene end by 7 bases; junction bases not matched to a gene: 8. The CDR3 length is 14 residues. Using immunoSEQ multiplex PCR, the repertoire was profiled, and TCRdb retains in-frame clones only, with some absent. This sample has over 150,000 clones, with roughly 95% found just once. This clonotype was obtained from a woman aged 25-40 years in good health. The rearrangement uses TRBV25-1 and TRBJ2-1, with 9 bases that match TRBD2. The sample consisted of blood. CDR3 region: CASTSGLAGNEQFF. DNA for the CDR3: TGTGCCAGCACCTCCGGGCTAGCGGGGAATGAGCAGTTCTTC.